The 30 T cell receptor beta chains reported below all come from one sample, sequenced in a study of blood T cell repertoires in COVID-19 (dated by TCRdb to 2019 to 2021). Library preparation used the immunoSEQ multiplex PCR assay. TCRdb limited this immuneACCESS table to in-frame rearrangements with V and J called. A share of clones is missing; checked studies link under half to unresolved V genes, and the rest is unexplained. The sample table shows approximately 80,000 clones, and about 87% are seen once. 4.5% to 5.5% of the sample is taken by the ten largest. Source material: peripheral blood. These receptors were obtained from a man aged 35 to 55 with acute or convalescent COVID-19.

This chain uses TRBV7-9 with TRBJ1-1; 11 nucleotides match TRBD1. The CDR3 extends over 15 amino acids. Trimming cost V 1 base and J 7 bases; bases outside gene matches: 5. Germline V gene sequence: CDR1 SEHNR, CDR2 FQNEAQ (reference sequence). This CDR3 is CASSLGTGTGGEAFF. CDR3 nucleotide sequence: TGTGCCAGCAGCTTAGGAACCGGGACAGGGGGTGAAGCTTTCTTT.

The V gene is TRBV28, the J gene TRBJ2-1; the match to TRBD2 covers 10 bases. The CDR3 contains 14 residues. V lost 8 bases to trimming and J lost 8 bases; unmatched junction nucleotides: 9. Germline V gene data show CDR1 as MDHEN and CDR2 as SYDVKM. In DNA, the CDR3 is TGTGCCAGCTATTCTAGCGGGAGAGGTGATGAGCAGTTCTTC. Encoded protein: CASYSSGRGDEQFF.

This chain links TRBV5-4 with TRBJ2-2, with unresolved D. Germline-derived CDR1 and CDR2 are SGHNT and YYREEE (reference sequence). CDR3 length: 14 amino acids. Between the trimmed V and J ends, which lost 1 base and 2 bases, there was a span of 6 bases. Here the CDR3 DNA reads TGTGCCAGCAGCTTGTCACACAACACCGGGGAGCTGTTTTTT. Residues: CASSLSHNTGELFF.

The chain combines TRBV5-1 with TRBJ2-1, with a possible D match to TRBD2 (5 bases). The CDR3 has 14 amino acids. The germline gives CDR1 SGHRS, CDR2 YFSETQ. V lost 1 base and J 6 bases, leaving 11 bases between the germline ends. CDR3 DNA sequence: TGCGCCAGCAGCTTGAGGGAGTGGAGCAATGAGCAGTTCTTC. It yields the protein CASSLREWSNEQFF.

The chain joins TRBV11-2 to TRBJ1-3, with TRBD1 identical over 7 bases. Germline loops: CDR1 SGHAT, CDR2 FQNNGV. The CDR3 has 15 amino acids. After removal of 5 bases from V and 0 bases from J, the junction contained 4 bases not matched to a gene. The CDR3 sequence is CASSLDRHSGNTIYF. CDR3 sequence (DNA): TGTGCCAGCAGCCTGGACAGGCACTCTGGAAACACCATATATTTT.

The chain links TRBV3-1 (or the pseudogene TRBV3-2) to TRBJ2-5, with a possible D match to TRBD2 (6 bases). The CDR3 spans 16 residues. V lost 2 bases and J 4 bases, leaving 17 bases between the germline ends. Germline loops: CDR1 LGHDT, CDR2 YNNKEL (reference sequence). The CDR3 DNA reads as TGTGCCAGCAGCCAATTGGCCCGGGAGTCTGTAGAGACCCAGTACTTC. Protein product: CASSQLARESVETQYF.

This clone was counted only a few times. The chain has TRBV12-3 or TRBV12-4 and TRBJ1-2; D may be TRBD1 (6 bases). V was pared by 5 bases and J by 6 bases, with 7 bases between. This CDR3 contains 11 residues. CDR3 loop: CASSRQDGYTF. CDR3 coding DNA: TGTGCCAGCAGTCGACAGGATGGCTACACCTTC.

The chain couples TRBV5-1 to TRBJ2-2, with D tentatively TRBD2 (7 bases). V dropped 0 bases and J dropped 7 bases, with 19 bases sitting between them. The germline V gene encodes CDR1 SGHRS and CDR2 YFSETQ. CDR3 size: 17 residues. The CDR3 DNA reads as TGCGCCAGCAGCTTGGAGTTCGGAAGGGGGGGCAACGGGGAGCTGTTTTTT. Protein product: CASSLEFGRGGNGELFF.

This clone showed up just once. The chain uses TRBV19 and TRBJ1-3, with a possible D match to TRBD1 (5 bases). V dropped 3 bases and J dropped 2 bases, with 17 bases sitting between them. Germline CDR1 and CDR2: LNHDA and SQIVND (reference sequence). CDR3 length: 17 residues. The CDR3 nucleotides are TGTGCCAGTAGTATCACAGGTATGGGAGGAGCTGGAAACACCATATATTTT. Protein sequence: CASSITGMGGAGNTIYF.

J is TRBJ2-1 and V is TRBV5-6, with 8 nucleotides matching TRBD1. The CDR3 spans 16 residues. Germline V gives CDR1 SGHDT, CDR2 YYEEEE. J gave up 4 bases and V 3 bases, and 9 bases lay outside the gene matches. This chain's CDR3 is CASSYGTGRRYNEQFF. In nucleotides, the CDR3 is TGTGCCAGCAGCTATGGGACAGGTCGACGATACAATGAGCAGTTCTTC.

The chain couples TRBV29-1 to TRBJ1-2; maybe TRBD1 (5 bases). V was shortened by 0 bases and J by 7 bases, with 18 bases between the two germline ends. Germline CDR1 is SQVTM and CDR2 is ANQGSEA. The CDR3 is 15 amino acids. The CDR3 loop reads CSVEDQGTDTGGYTF. The CDR3 DNA reads TGCAGCGTTGAAGATCAGGGAACGGACACGGGTGGCTACACCTTC.

This chain connects TRBV27 to TRBJ2-5; a weak D match, TRBD2 (6 bases). V was pared by 3 bases and J by 5 bases, with 16 bases between. The CDR3 is made up of 15 amino acids. Germline lookup yields CDR1 MNHEY and CDR2 SMNVEV (reference sequence). CDR3 loop: CASSFWQGGRETQYF. In DNA, the CDR3 is TGTGCCAGCAGTTTTTGGCAGGGAGGTAGGGAGACCCAGTACTTC.

This chain connects TRBV10-3 to TRBJ2-7; 7 bases align to TRBD1. This CDR3 comprises 13 residues. Germline lookup yields CDR1 ENHRY and CDR2 SYGVKD. V was clipped by 7 bases and J by 12 bases; unmatched bases: 15. CDR3 sequence (DNA): TGTGCCATCAACTCGGACAGGTTTTCAAAGCGGTACTTC. Its protein product is CAINSDRFSKRYF.

This rearrangement joins TRBV10-3 to TRBJ2-5; D may be TRBD1 (6 bases). The germline V gene encodes CDR1 ENHRY and CDR2 SYGVKD. The CDR3 spans 15 residues. V was pared by 10 bases and J by 0 bases, with 18 bases between. The CDR3 is CATRGDKGDQETQYF. The CDR3 DNA reads as TGTGCCACCCGAGGGGACAAGGGGGACCAAGAGACCCAGTACTTC.

The chain carries TRBV12-5 and TRBJ1-1, with a weak D call TRBD1 (6 bases). Germline-derived CDR1 and CDR2 are LGHNT and FRNRAP. The V gene lost 8 bases and the J gene lost 1 base, with 26 bases spanning the gap. The CDR3 length is 18 residues. The CDR3 DNA is TGTGCTAGTAGACGGACAGATTCTTCCCTCTATGGGAACACTGAAGCTTTCTTT. Amino acid sequence: CASRRTDSSLYGNTEAFF.

This clone appeared a few times. J is TRBJ2-7 and V is TRBV6-5, with unresolved D. CDR1 MNHEY and CDR2 SVGAGI come from the germline V gene. Trimming stripped 7 bases from V and 3 bases from J, with 10 bases between. CDR3 length equals 12 residues. CDR3: CASTDTNYEQYF. The CDR3 nucleotides are TGTGCCAGCACCGACACCAACTACGAGCAGTACTTC.

The chain joins TRBV19 to TRBJ1-2, with TRBD1 matching 9 bases. The CDR3 is 14 residues long. V lost 7 bases, J lost 8 bases, and 11 bases stayed unmatched. Per the germline V gene, CDR1 is LNHDA and CDR2 is SQIVND (reference sequence). This CDR3 reads CASNHRDRERGYTF. CDR3 DNA: TGTGCCAGTAACCACCGGGACAGGGAGCGCGGCTACACCTTC.

This clone turned up a few times. J is TRBJ2-2 and V is TRBV27, with D possibly being TRBD2 (5 bases). The CDR3 sequence is 15 residues long. V gave up 5 bases and J gave up 7 bases, with 17 bases separating them. The germline V gene has CDR1 MNHEY and CDR2 SMNVEV (reference sequence). The CDR3 DNA reads TGTGCCAGCAGTATTCAACCCCTTGAGGGCGGGGAGCTGTTTTTT. Residues: CASSIQPLEGGELFF.

This clone has just a few counts. The gene calls are TRBV2 and TRBJ2-3; 9 positions agree with TRBD1. This CDR3 has 14 residues. The J segment lost 5 bases and the V segment lost 6 bases, leaving 6 bases of the junction unmatched. Per germline, CDR1 SNHLY and CDR2 FYNNEI. Here the CDR3 reads CASSSDRGGDTQYF. CDR3 nucleotides: TGTGCCAGCAGCTCGGACAGGGGAGGAGATACGCAGTATTTT.

The rearrangement uses TRBV5-1 and TRBJ1-2, with D maybe TRBD1 (5 bases). Trimming took 0 bases from V and 4 from J, leaving 13 bases between them. The CDR3 has 15 amino acids. CDR1 SGHRS and CDR2 YFSETQ come from the germline V gene. The CDR3: CASSLAVQASYGYTF. For the CDR3, the DNA is TGCGCCAGCAGCTTGGCCGTACAGGCGAGCTATGGCTACACCTTC.

The chain uses TRBV3-1 (or the pseudogene TRBV3-2) and TRBJ2-7, with TRBD1 matching 8 bases. V was clipped by 2 bases and J by 7 bases; unmatched bases: 10. Germline V lookup: CDR1 LGHDT, CDR2 YNNKEL (reference sequence). This CDR3 comprises 15 residues. For the CDR3, the DNA is TGTGCCAGCAGCCAAAGGACAGGGTTGAGGGGAGAGCAGTACTTC. It codes for CASSQRTGLRGEQYF.

The table lists this clone with a count of one. V is TRBV7-2 and J is TRBJ1-4; D unclear. Per the germline V gene, CDR1 is SGHTA and CDR2 is FQGNSA. The CDR3 totals 15 residues. V was trimmed by 1 base and J by 0 bases, leaving 6 bases between them. CDR3 sequence: CASSLVPATNEKLFF. The CDR3, as DNA: TGTGCCAGCAGCTTAGTACCGGCAACTAATGAAAAACTGTTTTTT.

The CDR3 sequence: CASSFSGGSTDTQYF. In DNA, the CDR3 is TGTGCCAGCAGCTTTTCGGGGGGAAGCACAGATACGCAGTATTTT. This chain connects TRBV5-5 to TRBJ2-3; 7 nucleotides match TRBD2. J gave up 0 bases and V 2 bases, and 3 bases lay outside the gene matches. The CDR3 covers 15 residues. The germline CDR1 and CDR2 sequences are SGHKS and YYEKEE (reference sequence). The full variable domain, completed using reference TRBV5-5 and TRBJ2-3, is DAGVTQSPTHLIKTRGQQVTLRCSPISGHKSVSWYQQVLGQGPQFIFQYYEKEERGRGNFPDRFSARQFPNYSSELNVNALLLGDSALYLCASSFSGGSTDTQYFGPGTRLTVL.

The chain carries TRBV19 and TRBJ1-4; D gene ambiguous. The CDR3 sequence is 15 residues long. In germline, CDR1 is LNHDA, CDR2 SQIVND (reference sequence). V was cut by 3 bases and J by 8 bases, with 16 bases left in between. CDR3 protein: CASSIGGLHVEKLFF. CDR3 bases: TGTGCCAGTAGTATCGGAGGACTGCACGTCGAAAAACTGTTTTTT.

This sequence joins TRBV3-1 (or the pseudogene TRBV3-2) and TRBJ1-2; 9 bases align to TRBD1. Germline loops: CDR1 LGHDT, CDR2 YNNKEL (reference sequence). Losses at the gene ends were 0 bases for V and 2 bases for J; bases not matched to a gene: 7. This CDR3 comprises 17 residues. CDR3 nucleotide sequence: TGTGCCAGCAGCCAAGAACCAACGGGGACAGGGAACTATGGCTACACCTTC. Its translation: CASSQEPTGTGNYGYTF.

The V call is TRBV2, the J call TRBJ1-4; maybe TRBD1 (6 bases). The germline CDR1 and CDR2 sequences are SNHLY and FYNNEI. This CDR3 is 14 amino acids long. The ends were cut back, 5 bases at V and 8 bases at J, with 15 bases in the middle. DNA of the CDR3: TGTGCCAGCAGTCAGGAACAGGGAAGGGAAAAACTGTTTTTT. Its translation is CASSQEQGREKLFF.

V is TRBV12-3 or TRBV12-4 and J is TRBJ1-4, with D unresolved. This CDR3 has 12 amino acids. V gave up 4 bases and J gave up 7 bases, with 7 bases separating them. DNA of the CDR3: TGTGCCAGCAGTTATTTCGGTGAAAAACTGTTTTTT. It specifies CASSYFGEKLFF.

The chain uses TRBV30 and TRBJ1-1; 8 bases are shared with TRBD1. J was trimmed by 4 bases and V by 5 bases; bases with no gene match: 3. Germline V gives CDR1 GTSNPN, CDR2 SVGIG (reference sequence). This CDR3 has 12 amino acids. CDR3: CAWVGTGTEAFF. CDR3 sequence (DNA): TGTGCCTGGGTGGGGACAGGCACTGAAGCTTTCTTT.

The chain combines TRBV11-2 with TRBJ2-1; TRBD2 agrees at 8 bases. Germline CDR1 SGHAT, CDR2 FQNNGV. J was trimmed by 6 bases and V by 5 bases; bases with no gene match: 9. The CDR3 totals 15 residues. CDR3 coding DNA: TGTGCCAGCAGCACCCGGGTAGCGGGATCCAATGAGCAGTTCTTC. Its protein product is CASSTRVAGSNEQFF.

V is TRBV5-1 and J is TRBJ2-2; 9 bases match TRBD1. V lost 4 bases and J lost 5; bases outside the gene matches: 6. Germline V gives CDR1 SGHRS, CDR2 YFSETQ. The CDR3 covers 15 residues. CDR3 bases: TGCGCCAGCAGCGGGGGACAGGGACGGACCGGGGAGCTGTTTTTT. Translated: CASSGGQGRTGELFF.